Reported below is one TCR beta chain. Antigen unknown. The sample belongs to a study of T-cell memory formation after mild COVID-19. In the study overall: The two donors had largely donor-specific TCR clusters.

TCRdb itself ran the 5' RACE reads through MiXCR, one entry per CDR3 protein. The table includes approximately 290,000 distinct CDR3 sequences, about 16% detected once. V lost 6 bases to trimming and J lost 0 bases, with 13 bases between them. The V gene's germline CDR1 is SGHDT and CDR2 YYEEEE. This CDR3 comprises 15 residues. Study results and caveats: Within pre-infection memory, some responding clones were found, suggesting cross-reactive memory joined.

The chain employs TRBV5-6 and TRBJ2-1; D is possibly TRBD2 (5 bases). Sequencing input: PBMCs or a T cell subset sorted from them (not recorded which). This TCR was sampled from a man younger than 35 who had mild COVID-19 (a few samples of this study predate the infection). Cell type and time point are not known. The CDR3 bases are TGTGCCAGCACCCGACTGGGAGCCTCCTACAATGAGCAGTTCTTC. Protein product: CASTRLGASYNEQFF.